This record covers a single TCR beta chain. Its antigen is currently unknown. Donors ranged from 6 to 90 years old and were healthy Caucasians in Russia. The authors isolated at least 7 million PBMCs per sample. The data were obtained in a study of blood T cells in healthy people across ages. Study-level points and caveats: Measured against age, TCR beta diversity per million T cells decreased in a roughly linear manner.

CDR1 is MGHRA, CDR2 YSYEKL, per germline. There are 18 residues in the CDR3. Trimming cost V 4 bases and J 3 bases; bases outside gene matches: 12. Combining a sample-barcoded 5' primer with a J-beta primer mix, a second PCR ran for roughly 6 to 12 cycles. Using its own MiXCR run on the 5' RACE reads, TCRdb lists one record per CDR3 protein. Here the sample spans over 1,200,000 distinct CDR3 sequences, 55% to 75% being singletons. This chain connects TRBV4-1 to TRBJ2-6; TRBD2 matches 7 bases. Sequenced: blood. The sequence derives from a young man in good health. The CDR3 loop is CASSPWGGSPYGANVLTF. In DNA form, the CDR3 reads TGCGCCAGCAGCCCCTGGGGGGGGTCTCCTTATGGGGCCAACGTCCTGACTTTC.